These 11 T cell receptor beta chains share one sample of origin, sequenced in a study of cytomegalovirus exposure and HLA in healthy donors. The primer mix had 60 Vbeta and 13 Jbeta primers. The table came from immunoSEQ multiplex PCR; TCRdb's copy has only in-frame clones and leaves some out. Of around 95,000 clones listed, roughly 70% are singletons. Sequencing used PBMCs. All receptors come from a male donor in good health and CMV-seronegative.

This sequence joins TRBV10-1 and TRBJ1-3; D is unresolved. The CDR3 runs 11 residues. Germline values: CDR1 WNHNN, CDR2 SYGVQD (reference sequence). CDR3 DNA sequence: TGCGCAGCCGACTCTGGAAACACCATATATTTT. The encoded protein is CAADSGNTIYF.

This rearrangement joins TRBV27 to TRBJ2-4; 7 bases are shared with TRBD1. Germline V gene sequence: CDR1 MNHEY, CDR2 SMNVEV (reference sequence). Trimming cost V 5 bases and J 8 bases; bases outside gene matches: 12. The CDR3 is made up of 15 amino acids. The CDR3 sequence: CASSLLGGSKDIQYF. CDR3 nucleotides: TGTGCCAGCAGTCTACTAGGGGGCAGTAAGGACATTCAGTACTTC.

This clone has more than one count but fewer than ten. The gene calls are TRBV7-8 and TRBJ1-2; D possibly corresponds to TRBD1 (5 bases). With 5 bases removed from V and 4 bases from J, the gap between germline ends came to 17 bases. The CDR3 length is 15 residues. The germline V gene encodes CDR1 SGHVS and CDR2 FQNEAQ. The CDR3 loop reads CASSPRRGVGYGYTF. In nucleotides, the CDR3 is TGTGCCAGCAGCCCCAGAAGGGGTGTGGGCTATGGCTACACCTTC.

This clone was seen more than once but under ten times. CDR3 region: CASRDRGVGWQQYF. The CDR3 DNA reads as TGTGCCAGCAGGGACAGGGGAGTTGGTTGGCAGCAGTACTTC. The chain employs TRBV2 and TRBJ2-7; the match to TRBD1 covers 9 bases. This CDR3 has 14 amino acids. The germline CDR1 and CDR2 sequences are SNHLY and FYNNEI. V lost 6 bases and J lost 8; bases outside the gene matches: 11.

The chain has TRBV5-1 and TRBJ2-6, with 9 bases that match TRBD2. The length of the CDR3 is 18 residues. J gave up 0 bases and V 0 bases, and 4 bases lay outside the gene matches. From germline, CDR1 is SGHRS and CDR2 YFSETQ. CDR3 protein: CASSLARTSVSGANVLTF. The DNA for the CDR3 is TGCGCCAGCAGCTTGGCCAGGACTAGCGTCTCTGGGGCCAACGTCCTGACTTTC.

This sequence joins TRBV19 and TRBJ2-1; TRBD2 agrees at 8 bases. Germline lookup yields CDR1 LNHDA and CDR2 SQIVND (reference sequence). V lost 3 bases, J lost 5 bases, and 6 bases stayed unmatched. This CDR3 is built from 15 residues. CDR3 bases: TGTGCCAGTAGTATTCTGACTAGCGCGAACAATGAGCAGTTCTTC. This sequence encodes CASSILTSANNEQFF.

The rearrangement uses TRBV2 and TRBJ1-2; D uncertain. With 2 bases removed from V and 0 bases from J, the gap between germline ends came to 7 bases. The CDR3 spans 14 residues. CDR1 is SNHLY and CDR2 is FYNNEI in the germline V gene. The CDR3 bases are TGTGCCAGCAGTGAAAGGGAGACTAACTATGGCTACACCTTC. This encodes CASSERETNYGYTF.

CDR3 coding DNA: TGTGCCAGCAGCTTAGCGGCACTTTTATCCTACAATGAGCAGTTCTTC. Its translation: CASSLAALLSYNEQFF. The genes are TRBV5-5 and TRBJ2-1, with D possibly TRBD2 on 5 matching bases. CDR3 length: 16 amino acids. Germline V CDR1 and CDR2: SGHKS, YYEKEE (reference sequence). V dropped 2 bases and J dropped 1 base, with 13 bases sitting between them. The variable domain in full, with the rest retrieved from reference TRBV5-5 and TRBJ2-1, is DAGVTQSPTHLIKTRGQQVTLRCSPISGHKSVSWYQQVLGQGPQFIFQYYEKEERGRGNFPDRFSARQFPNYSSELNVNALLLGDSALYLCASSLAALLSYNEQFFGPGTRLTVL.

The chain carries TRBV15 and TRBJ1-1; D is unclear. With 0 bases removed from V and 1 base from J, the gap between germline ends came to 9 bases. Germline CDR1 and CDR2: LNHNV and YYDKDF (reference sequence). The CDR3 extends over 15 amino acids. Here the CDR3 reads CATSRERGKNTEAFF. The DNA of the CDR3 is TGTGCCACCAGCAGAGAGCGGGGAAAGAACACTGAAGCTTTCTTT.

The chain joins TRBV27 to TRBJ2-7; 7 bases are a match to TRBD2. Trimming removed 6 bases from V and 7 bases from J; junction bases left unmatched: 12. The CDR3 is made up of 14 amino acids. Per the germline V gene, CDR1 is MNHEY and CDR2 is SMNVEV (reference sequence). The CDR3: CASRVSGNLPEQYF. The CDR3, as DNA: TGTGCCAGCAGGGTAAGCGGGAACCTCCCAGAGCAGTACTTC.

This clone occurred a few times. The chain links TRBV14 to TRBJ2-7; 10 bases are a match to TRBD2. The germline V gene encodes CDR1 SGHDN and CDR2 FVKESK. Unmatched junction bases numbered 10, after V lost 3 bases and J lost 2 bases. The CDR3 totals 17 residues. CDR3 in amino acids: CASSQTRKREGTYEQYF. The CDR3 nucleotides read TGTGCCAGCAGCCAGACTAGAAAGCGGGAGGGGACCTACGAGCAGTACTTC.